Below, 9 T cell receptor beta chains from the same sample are listed, as sequenced in a study of kidney transplant recipient with SARS-CoV-2 infection. TCRdb passed the reads through MiXCR, listing each CDR3 protein once. The sample contains 200,000 to 300,000 distinct CDR3 sequences, 25% to 35% of which appear only once. Source: a blood sample, taken at baseline and between days 110 and 120 from a kidney transplant recipient. These receptors originate from a male patient between 25 and 39 years old who had COVID-19 and was a kidney transplant recipient. These T cells may partly come from the graft donor.

This clonotype was seen a few times. The CDR3 region has the DNA TGCAGTGCTACTTCGGGGACAAGTCAGCCCCAGCATTTT. Encoded protein: CSATSGTSQPQHF. The chain is built from TRBV20-1 and TRBJ1-5; possibly TRBD1 for D (6 bases). Between the trimmed V and J ends, which lost 4 bases and 6 bases, there was a span of 13 bases. The germline V gene has CDR1 DFQATT and CDR2 SNEGSKA (reference sequence). The CDR3 totals 13 residues.

The rearrangement joins TRBV25-1 to TRBJ1-1; D may be TRBD1 (5 bases). Looked up from germline, CDR1 is MGHDK and CDR2 is SYGVNS. V was pared by 4 bases and J by 1 base, with 13 bases between. This CDR3 contains 15 residues. This CDR3 is CASSVYTGGNTEAFF. The CDR3 coding sequence is TGTGCCAGCAGTGTATATACCGGGGGGAACACTGAAGCTTTCTTT.

This clonotype was counted ten times or more. CDR3 amino acids: CASSVISTAGKTYGYTF. The CDR3 DNA reads TGTGCCAGCAGTGTAATCTCCACAGCAGGAAAGACCTATGGCTACACCTTC. The rearrangement uses TRBV12-3 or TRBV12-4 and TRBJ1-2; unclear D gene. The CDR3 spans 17 residues. Trimming left V 5 bases short and J 4 bases short, with 23 bases between.

This clonotype was counted between two and nine times. The J gene is TRBJ2-1, the V gene TRBV11-1, with 10 bases that match TRBD2. Trimming at V came to 5 bases and at J to 5 bases, leaving 12 bases not matched to a gene. The CDR3 is 17 amino acids. Per germline, CDR1 SGHAT and CDR2 FQDESV (reference sequence). The CDR3 loop reads CASSETGQRGGHNEQFF. The CDR3 bases are TGTGCCAGCAGCGAGACCGGACAGCGGGGGGGGCACAATGAGCAGTTCTTC.

Regarding this clonotype: A single base separates this from a much larger clone, so it may be a read error. The V and J genes are TRBV20-1 and TRBJ2-1, with D possibly TRBD2 on 6 matching bases. The germline V and J ends were trimmed by 1 base and 8 bases, with 15 bases remaining between them. CDR1 and CDR2 (germline): DFQATT, SNEGSKA (reference sequence). The CDR3 is made up of 14 amino acids. In DNA form, the CDR3 reads TGCAGTGCTAGAGTAGTGGGAGGTTTCGATGAGCAGTTCTTC. Amino acid sequence: CSARVVGGFDEQFF.

This clonotype was counted at least ten times. The genes are TRBV12-3 or TRBV12-4 and TRBJ2-3; D gene uncertain. The CDR3 totals 14 residues. Trimming pared 7 bases from V and 1 base from J, leaving 12 bases between. The CDR3, as DNA: TGTGCCAGCACCCTTATTTCGGGCACAGATACGCAGTATTTT. Translating gives CASTLISGTDTQYF.

The table lists this clonotype with a few counts. J is TRBJ2-1 and V is TRBV5-1; TRBD1 matches 7 bases. Germline V gene data show CDR1 as SGHRS and CDR2 as YFSETQ. This CDR3 is built from 14 residues. V shed 0 bases, J shed 6 bases, and the junction held 3 bases outside the gene matches. CDR3 amino acids: CASSLDAGGNEQFF. For the CDR3, the DNA is TGCGCCAGCAGCTTGGATGCAGGGGGCAATGAGCAGTTCTTC.

Worth noting for this clonotype: The CDR3 end shows no conserved phenylalanine or tryptophan, and so a read error is likely. CDR3 loop: CASSKWYESRKTYGYTL. CDR3 nucleotide sequence: TGTGCCAGCAGCAAGTGGTATGAATCTCGAAAGACCTATGGCTACACCCTC. The J gene is TRBJ1-2, the V gene TRBV7-6; unclear D gene. CDR1 SGHVS and CDR2 FNYEAQ come from the germline V gene. Trimming removed 5 bases at V and 4 bases at J, with 23 bases between. This CDR3 has 17 residues.

As to this clonotype: A read error may explain this, as a much larger clone is one base away. CDR3 in amino acids: CASPSGSGRTGELFF. CDR3 in DNA: TGTGCCTCACCTTCTGGCAGCGGGAGGACCGGGGAGCTGTTTTTT. The chain couples TRBV30 to TRBJ2-2; the match to TRBD2 covers 9 bases. The V segment lost 7 bases and the J segment 5 bases; nucleotides outside the gene matches: 11. The CDR3 is 15 residues long. CDR1 GTSNPN and CDR2 SVGIG come from the germline V gene (reference sequence). Full variable domain (missing parts from reference TRBV30 and TRBJ2-2): SQTIHQWPATLVQPVGSPLSLECTVEGTSNPNLYWYRQAAGRGLQLLFYSVGIGQISSEVPQNLSASRPQDRQFILSSKKLLLSDSGFYLCASPSGSGRTGELFFGEGSRLTVL.